The present T cell receptor (beta chain) was sequenced within a study of blood T cell repertoires in COVID-19. The CDR3 totals 17 residues. The V gene end was trimmed by 7 bases and the J gene end by 2 bases; junction bases not matched to a gene: 14. Germline V gives CDR1 SGHRS, CDR2 YFSETQ. The protocol was immunoSEQ multiplex PCR, while the TCRdb copy is restricted to in-frame clones and leaves out a portion. The data contain hundreds of thousands of clones, roughly 87% of them singletons. The material sequenced was PBMCs or T cells enriched from blood (not recorded which). The source is a woman between 25 and 40 years old with acute COVID-19. The genes are TRBV5-1 and TRBJ2-5; 10 nucleotides agree with TRBD1. The CDR3 is CASLKGVDRGRQETQYF. For the CDR3, the DNA is TGCGCCAGCCTCAAGGGGGTAGACAGGGGGCGACAAGAGACCCAGTACTTC.